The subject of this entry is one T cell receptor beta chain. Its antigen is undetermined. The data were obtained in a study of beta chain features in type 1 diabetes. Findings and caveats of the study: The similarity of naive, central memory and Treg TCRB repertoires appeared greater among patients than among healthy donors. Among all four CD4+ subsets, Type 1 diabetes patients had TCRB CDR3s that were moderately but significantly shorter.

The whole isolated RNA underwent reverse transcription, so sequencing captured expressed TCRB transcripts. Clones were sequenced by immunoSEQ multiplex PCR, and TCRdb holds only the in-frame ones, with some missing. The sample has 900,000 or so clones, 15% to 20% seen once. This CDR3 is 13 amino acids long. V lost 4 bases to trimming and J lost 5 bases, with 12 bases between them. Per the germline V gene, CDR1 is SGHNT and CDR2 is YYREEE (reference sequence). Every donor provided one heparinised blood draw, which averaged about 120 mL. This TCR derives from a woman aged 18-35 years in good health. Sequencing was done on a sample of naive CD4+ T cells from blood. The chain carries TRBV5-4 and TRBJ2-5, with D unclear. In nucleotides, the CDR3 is TGTGCCAGCAGCCCCAGTGCCTCGGAGACCCAGTACTTC. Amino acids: CASSPSASETQYF. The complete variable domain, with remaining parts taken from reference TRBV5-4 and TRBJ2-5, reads ETGVTQSPTHLIKTRGQQVTLRCSSQSGHNTVSWYQQALGQGPQFIFQYYREEENGRGNFPPRFSGLQFPNYSSELNVNALELDDSALYLCASSPSASETQYFGPGTRLLVL.